Below, 27 T cell receptor beta chains from the same sample are listed, as sequenced in a study of blood T cell repertoires in COVID-19. Clones were read by immunoSEQ multiplex PCR, and TCRdb kept only the in-frame ones, dropping some. The sample gives approximately 200,000 clones, more than 70% of which show up once; 18% is in the top ten. The sequencing sample was made of peripheral blood. Receptor source: a person aged 65 to 85 with COVID-19, enrolled during active disease.

CDR3 protein: CASSHNGRGSPYGYTF. CDR3 DNA: TGTGCCAGCAGCCATAATGGGCGGGGGTCCCCCTATGGCTACACCTTC. The V call is TRBV28, the J call TRBJ1-2; a weak D match, TRBD1 (5 bases). The CDR3 has 16 residues. Trimming removed 6 bases at V and 4 bases at J, with 21 bases between. Germline V gene sequence: CDR1 MDHEN, CDR2 SYDVKM.

V and J are TRBV7-9 and TRBJ2-7, with D perhaps matching TRBD1 (6 bases). Germline lookup yields CDR1 SEHNR and CDR2 FQNEAQ (reference sequence). The CDR3 loop spans 13 amino acids. Trimming left V 1 base short and J 7 bases short, with 11 bases between. In DNA, the CDR3 is TGTGCCAGCAGCTTAGAAGGGGGAAGAGAGCAGTACTTC. As protein: CASSLEGGREQYF.

This chain links TRBV12-5 with TRBJ2-7, with TRBD2 as a possible D gene (5 bases). CDR1 and CDR2 (germline): LGHNT, FRNRAP. Trimming cost V 6 bases and J 2 bases, with 11 bases left between them. There are 13 residues in the CDR3. This chain's CDR3 is CASGMFGTYEQYF. The CDR3 DNA is TGTGCTAGTGGGATGTTCGGGACCTACGAGCAGTACTTC.

The CDR3 region has the DNA TGTGCCAGCAGCTTAGCCCCAGGCACAGATACGCAGTATTTT. Its translation: CASSLAPGTDTQYF. The V gene is TRBV7-2, the J gene TRBJ2-3; D unclear. Germline V CDR1 and CDR2: SGHTA, FQGNSA. Trimming took 0 bases from V and 1 from J, leaving 5 bases between them. This CDR3 has 14 amino acids.

The chain links TRBV19 to TRBJ1-6, with D perhaps TRBD1 (6 bases). V was shortened by 5 bases and J by 4 bases, with 9 bases between the two germline ends. Per the germline V gene, CDR1 is LNHDA and CDR2 is SQIVND (reference sequence). This CDR3 contains 14 residues. CDR3 in DNA: TGTGCCAGTAGTCCAGGGGATTATAATTCACCCCTCCACTTT. This codes for CASSPGDYNSPLHF. Combining the CDR3 with reference TRBV19 and TRBJ1-6 gives the whole variable domain DGGITQSPKYLFRKEGQNVTLSCEQNLNHDAMYWYRQDPGQGLRLIYYSQIVNDFQKGDIAEGYSVSREKKESFPLTVTSAQKNPTAFYLCASSPGDYNSPLHFGNGTRLTVT.

The J gene is TRBJ1-6, the V gene TRBV3-1 (or the pseudogene TRBV3-2); maybe TRBD1 (6 bases). The V end was cut by 7 bases, the J end by 6 bases, with 13 bases between. The germline V gene has CDR1 LGHDT and CDR2 YNNKEL (reference sequence). There are 14 residues in the CDR3. In DNA form, the CDR3 reads TGTGCCAGCAACCATGGACAGACTAATTCACCCCTCCACTTT. Translated: CASNHGQTNSPLHF.

This chain links TRBV2 with TRBJ1-5; 8 bases match TRBD1. CDR1 is SNHLY and CDR2 is FYNNEI in the germline V gene. CDR3 length: 15 amino acids. V lost 5 bases, J lost 1 base, and 4 bases stayed unmatched. The DNA of the CDR3 is TGTGCCAGCAGTTCGGCAGGGGGCAGCAATCAGCCCCAGCATTTT. As protein: CASSSAGGSNQPQHF.

V is TRBV28 and J is TRBJ2-3, with 13 nucleotides matching TRBD2. Germline V gives CDR1 MDHEN, CDR2 SYDVKM. CDR3 length equals 16 residues. Trimming at V came to 3 bases and at J to 5 bases, leaving 5 bases not matched to a gene. CDR3 bases: TGTGCCAGCAGTTTGGTAGGGACTAGCGGGGAAGATACGCAGTATTTT. Translated: CASSLVGTSGEDTQYF.

The chain couples TRBV6-5 to TRBJ1-3; TRBD1 aligns across 8 bases. The V gene's germline CDR1 is MNHEY and CDR2 SVGAGI. Losses at the gene ends were 2 bases for V and 4 bases for J; bases not matched to a gene: 7. This CDR3 comprises 16 residues. The CDR3, as DNA: TGTGCCAGCAGTTACCACGGTCAGGGGGCGGGAAACACCATATATTTT. This codes for CASSYHGQGAGNTIYF.

This chain connects TRBV7-2 to TRBJ1-6; a possible D gene is TRBD1 (5 bases). Germline CDR1 SGHTA, CDR2 FQGNSA. V gave up 2 bases and J gave up 7 bases, with 12 bases separating them. The CDR3 extends over 15 amino acids. CDR3 amino acids: CASSLIQGGNSPLHF. CDR3 nucleotides: TGTGCCAGCAGCTTAATCCAGGGAGGCAATTCACCCCTCCACTTT.

Only one count was recorded for this clone. The V gene is TRBV5-6, the J gene TRBJ1-3; D remains unclear. The CDR3 runs 15 residues. The V end lost 0 bases, the J end lost 2 bases, and 9 bases lay between the germline ends. Germline CDR1 is SGHDT and CDR2 is YYEEEE. The CDR3 loop reads CASSLAPRAGNTIYF. The CDR3 region has the DNA TGTGCCAGCAGCTTGGCCCCTCGGGCTGGAAACACCATATATTTT.

This clone has just one count. The chain has TRBV6-2 or TRBV6-3 and TRBJ2-2; possible D gene TRBD2, 5 bases. The CDR3 spans 16 residues. V was cut by 0 bases and J by 1 base, with 9 bases left in between. Germline CDR1 is MNHEY and CDR2 is SVGEGT. CDR3 protein: CASSYSLGVNTGELFF. Written as DNA, the CDR3 is TGTGCCAGCAGTTACTCTCTGGGAGTGAACACCGGGGAGCTGTTTTTT.

The chain links TRBV24-1 to TRBJ1-5; no reliable D call. Germline V CDR1 and CDR2: KGHDR, SFDVKD. The V and J ends lost 2 bases and 1 base respectively, with 5 bases between them. This CDR3 contains 14 residues. Written as DNA, the CDR3 is TGTGCCACCAGTGATTCCGGGAGCAATCAGCCCCAGCATTTT. Protein: CATSDSGSNQPQHF.

This clone was seen more than once but under ten times. The CDR3 here is CASSLGTQGATDTQYF. CDR3 in DNA: TGTGCCAGCAGCTTAGGGACCCAGGGGGCGACAGATACGCAGTATTTT. The chain employs TRBV7-6 and TRBJ2-3; 8 bases fit TRBD1. The CDR3 runs 16 residues. After removal of 1 base from V and 3 bases from J, the junction contained 6 bases not matched to a gene. Per the germline V gene, CDR1 is SGHVS and CDR2 is FNYEAQ.

For the CDR3, the DNA is TGTGCCAGCAGTGACTTGGGGCCCCCGGATAGCAATCAGCCCCAGCATTTT. Translating it yields CASSDLGPPDSNQPQHF. J is TRBJ1-5 and V is TRBV6-4; maybe TRBD1 (5 bases). This CDR3 has 17 residues. Germline CDR1 reads MRHNA; CDR2 reads SNTAGT. V dropped 1 base and J dropped 0 bases, with 13 bases sitting between them.

The genes are TRBV5-4 and TRBJ2-1; 10 bases agree with TRBD2. This CDR3 region has 15 residues. The germline V gene has CDR1 SGHNT and CDR2 YYREEE (reference sequence). V lost 2 bases to trimming and J lost 5 bases; unmatched junction nucleotides: 4. CDR3 sequence reads: CASSLGGLADNEQFF. Written as DNA, the CDR3 is TGTGCCAGCAGCTTAGGTGGACTAGCGGACAATGAGCAGTTCTTC.

The genes are TRBV7-9 and TRBJ1-2; 9 bases fit TRBD1. The length of the CDR3 is 14 residues. The germline gives CDR1 SEHNR, CDR2 FQNEAQ (reference sequence). Unmatched junction bases numbered 8, after V lost 7 bases and J lost 5 bases. The CDR3 reads CASNPTGGEYGYTF. The CDR3 coding sequence is TGTGCCAGCAACCCAACAGGGGGCGAATATGGCTACACCTTC.

The CDR3 nucleotides read TGTGCCAGTAGCCGTGCCCTAGACTACGAGCAGTACTTC. Its translation is CASSRALDYEQYF. The V gene is TRBV19, the J gene TRBJ2-7, with D uncertain. The germline CDR1 and CDR2 sequences are LNHDA and SQIVND (reference sequence). The CDR3 covers 13 residues. Trimming removed 6 bases from V and 3 bases from J, with 12 bases in between.

The chain recombines TRBV6-2 or TRBV6-3 with TRBJ1-2; D call uncertain. Germline assignment: CDR1 MNHEY and CDR2 SVGEGT. This CDR3 contains 20 residues. Trimming took 6 bases from V and 2 from J, leaving 31 bases between them. The CDR3 loop is CASSHWVQFPASTINYGYTF. For the CDR3, the DNA is TGTGCCAGCAGCCACTGGGTACAGTTTCCTGCGTCGACTATCAACTATGGCTACACCTTC.

V and J are TRBV3-1 (or the pseudogene TRBV3-2) and TRBJ1-1; 8 bases are a match to TRBD1. The CDR3 runs 19 residues. J lost 0 bases, V lost 2 bases, and 14 bases had no gene match. Germline loops: CDR1 LGHDT, CDR2 YNNKEL (reference sequence). The CDR3 protein is CASSQPPSTGAIMNTEAFF. The CDR3 nucleotides read TGTGCCAGCAGCCAACCCCCCTCGACAGGGGCAATAATGAACACTGAAGCTTTCTTT.

A few counts support this clone. The genes are TRBV20-1 and TRBJ2-3, with 8 bases aligning to TRBD1. The CDR3 sequence is 14 residues long. V lost 3 bases, J lost 6 bases, and 8 bases stayed unmatched. The germline V gene encodes CDR1 DFQATT and CDR2 SNEGSKA (reference sequence). The CDR3: CSASMGQASDTQYF. The DNA of the CDR3 is TGCAGTGCTAGTATGGGACAGGCCTCTGATACGCAGTATTTT.

The gene calls are TRBV4-3 and TRBJ2-3, with TRBD2 matching 11 bases. The V segment lost 0 bases and the J segment 7 bases; nucleotides outside the gene matches: 6. This CDR3 has 16 residues. The V gene's germline CDR1 is LGHNA and CDR2 YSLEER. CDR3 sequence (DNA): TGCGCCAGCAGCCAAGATAGGGTAGCGGGAGGGTATACGCAGTATTTT. Amino acid sequence: CASSQDRVAGGYTQYF.

The J gene is TRBJ1-4, the V gene TRBV6-5; a weak D match, TRBD1 (6 bases). Germline V CDR1 and CDR2: MNHEY, SVGAGI. The V end was cut by 6 bases, the J end by 7 bases, with 18 bases between. The CDR3 extends over 15 amino acids. This CDR3 reads CASRDRALGGEKLFF. CDR3 DNA: TGTGCCAGCAGGGACCGAGCACTAGGGGGTGAAAAACTGTTTTTT.

The chain has TRBV24-1 and TRBJ2-1; 7 bases line up with TRBD2. With 5 bases clipped from V and 3 bases from J, the junction kept 6 bases outside the gene matches. The CDR3 totals 15 residues. Germline values: CDR1 KGHDR, CDR2 SFDVKD. CDR3 DNA sequence: TGTGCCACCAGTGCCAGGGCTAGCGGCTACAATGAGCAGTTCTTC. As protein: CATSARASGYNEQFF.

This sequence joins TRBV6-5 and TRBJ2-6, with unresolved D. Trimming left V 10 bases short and J 1 base short, with 5 bases between. The CDR3 runs to 12 residues. Germline-derived CDR1 and CDR2 are MNHEY and SVGAGI. CDR3 loop: CATRSGANVLTF. In nucleotides, the CDR3 is TGTGCCACTCGGTCTGGGGCCAACGTCCTGACTTTC.

The chain has TRBV7-2 and TRBJ2-2; D is unclear. The CDR3 runs 12 residues. Germline CDR1 is SGHTA and CDR2 is FQGNSA. The V and J ends lost 2 bases and 7 bases respectively, with 5 bases between them. CDR3 sequence reads: CASSLPVGELFF. DNA of the CDR3: TGTGCCAGCAGCTTACCGGTCGGGGAGCTGTTTTTT.

The chain links TRBV7-2 to TRBJ2-7, with TRBD2 matching over 8 bases. The CDR3 covers 16 residues. V was clipped by 5 bases and J by 7 bases; unmatched bases: 16. Per the germline V gene, CDR1 is SGHTA and CDR2 is FQGNSA. CDR3 sequence reads: CASSPTRGGPSGEQYF. The CDR3 DNA sequence: TGTGCCAGCAGCCCGACCCGGGGGGGACCGTCGGGGGAGCAGTACTTC.